The rows below give T cell receptor beta chains drawn from one sample of a study of shared clonotypes between healthy human individuals. The method was immunoSEQ multiplex PCR; TCRdb's version includes in-frame clones alone and lacks a portion of them. Found here are around 1,900,000 clones, roughly 95% of them singletons; the top ten hold approximately 1.7%. Sequenced sample: naive CD8+ T cells from PBMCs. The receptors come from a young man in good health. Some clones in this sample may be carry-over from other donors' samples. Each CDR3 is given with its conserved first and last residue. A D gene is named only where the DNA matches it firmly. Some rows mark clone size as missing; the rest say once, few, many or name a class of expanded clone.

DNA: TGTGCCAGCAGCCCCGGACCGACTACTGAAGCTTTCTTT; CDR3: CASSPGPTTEAFF; J: TRBJ1-1; D: -; size: -; V: TRBV28
DNA: TGTGCCAGCAGCTTAGTGGTCAGGGACGAGCAGTACTTC; CDR3: CASSLVVRDEQYF; J: TRBJ2-7; D: -; size: -; V: TRBV7-6
DNA: TGTGCCAGCACCCCAAGTCGGATGAATGAGCAGTTCTTC; CDR3: CASTPSRMNEQFF; J: TRBJ2-1; D: -; size: -; V: TRBV11-1
DNA: TGCGCCAGCAGCCAAGAAGTTAGCGGGAATAAGGGTGAGCAGTTCTTC; CDR3: CASSQEVSGNKGEQFF; J: TRBJ2-1; D: TRBD2; size: -; V: TRBV4-3
DNA: TGTGCCAGTAGTACAATTTTAAAAGGTGGGAGCAATCAGCCCCAGCATTTT; CDR3: CASSTILKGGSNQPQHF; J: TRBJ1-5; D: -; size: -; V: TRBV19
DNA: TGTGCCAGCAGCGTAGAAGGGACTGGAAACCCCGGGGAGCTGTTTTTT; CDR3: CASSVEGTGNPGELFF; J: TRBJ2-2; D: -; size: -; V: TRBV9
DNA: TGTGCCAGCAGTTATAAGGGAGGGCCACACGAGCAGTACTTC; CDR3: CASSYKGGPHEQYF; J: TRBJ2-7; D: TRBD2; size: -; V: TRBV27
DNA: TGCGCCAGCAGCTTGTCCCCGGGTGAGGGGCAGTACTTC; CDR3: CASSLSPGEGQYF; J: TRBJ2-7; D: -; size: -; V: TRBV5-1
DNA: TGTGCCAGCAGTGAACTCCTGAACACTGAAGCTTTCTTT; CDR3: CASSELLNTEAFF; J: TRBJ1-1; D: -; size: once; V: TRBV2
DNA: TGTGCCAGCAGCCCAGTAGTCAGGGAGCCCCAGCATTTT; CDR3: CASSPVVREPQHF; J: TRBJ1-5; D: -; size: -; V: TRBV7-7
DNA: TGCGCCAGCAGCTTGTTCGGGCCCACAGATACGCAGTATTTT; CDR3: CASSLFGPTDTQYF; J: TRBJ2-3; D: -; size: -; V: TRBV5-1
DNA: TGCAGCGTGGGTTCCCGGGACTCCAGTACCGGGGAGCTGTTTTTT; CDR3: CSVGSRDSSTGELFF; J: TRBJ2-2; D: -; size: -; V: TRBV29-1
DNA: TGTGCCACCAGCGGACCTAGCGGGAGGCAGTACAATGAGCAGTTCTTC; CDR3: CATSGPSGRQYNEQFF; J: TRBJ2-1; D: TRBD2; size: -; V: TRBV15
DNA: TGTGCCAGCAGCGCGACAGGCACAGATACGCAGTATTTT; CDR3: CASSATGTDTQYF; J: TRBJ2-3; D: -; size: -; V: TRBV9
DNA: TGTGCCAGCACCCCAAGGCCAACCTCAACTAATGAAAAACTGTTTTTT; CDR3: CASTPRPTSTNEKLFF; J: TRBJ1-4; D: -; size: -; V: TRBV7-9
DNA: TGTGCCAGCAGTTTATCGATCACTCATGGGACAGGGTTAACCGGGGAGCTGTTTTTT; CDR3: CASSLSITHGTGLTGELFF; J: TRBJ2-2; D: TRBD1; size: -; V: TRBV27
DNA: TGTGCCATCAGTTACAGCCTCTCTGGGGCCAACGTCCTGACTTTC; CDR3: CAISYSLSGANVLTF; J: TRBJ2-6; D: -; size: -; V: TRBV10-3
DNA: TGTGCCAGCAGCCCAAAGGGTACAGGGGCCACTGAAGCTTTCTTT; CDR3: CASSPKGTGATEAFF; J: TRBJ1-1; D: TRBD1; size: few; V: TRBV7-9
DNA: TGTGCCAGCAGTCCGGACAGAGCAACCTACGAGCAGTACTTC; CDR3: CASSPDRATYEQYF; J: TRBJ2-7; D: -; size: -; V: TRBV2
DNA: TGTGCCAGCTCACGGCAGGCCCCGAATGGCTACACCTTC; CDR3: CASSRQAPNGYTF; J: TRBJ1-2; D: -; size: -; V: TRBV18
DNA: TGTGCCAGCAGCTTGGGAGGGACTACTCACAATGAGCAGTTCTTC; CDR3: CASSLGGTTHNEQFF; J: TRBJ2-1; D: TRBD2; size: -; V: TRBV5-6
DNA: TGTGCCAGCAGCCCTCCACGGGAGGGGGCCACGAACACCGGGGAGCTGTTTTTT; CDR3: CASSPPREGATNTGELFF; J: TRBJ2-2; D: -; size: -; V: TRBV7-9
DNA: TGTGCCAGCAGTCCAGGCGGTAGTTCACCCCTCCACTTT; CDR3: CASSPGGSSPLHF; J: TRBJ1-6; D: -; size: -; V: TRBV6-5
DNA: TGTGCCAGCAGTCCAGGGTTGGGACACCATCAGCCCCAGCATTTT; CDR3: CASSPGLGHHQPQHF; J: TRBJ1-5; D: -; size: -; V: TRBV11-3
DNA: TGTGCCAGCAGCCGACCTGGACAGGGATTATCCTACGAGCAGTACTTC; CDR3: CASSRPGQGLSYEQYF; J: TRBJ2-7; D: TRBD1; size: -; V: TRBV5-4
DNA: TGTGCCAGCAGTTCCTTGGACAGGGTCACTGAAGCTTTCTTT; CDR3: CASSSLDRVTEAFF; J: TRBJ1-1; D: TRBD1; size: few; V: TRBV28
DNA: TGTGCCAGCAGCCAACCCCTACAGGGGGCTCTAGAGACCCAGTACTTC; CDR3: CASSQPLQGALETQYF; J: TRBJ2-5; D: TRBD1; size: -; V: TRBV4-2
DNA: TGCAGCGTTGAAGAAGGAGGGACTAGCGGGGCCGAAGAAATCTTC; CDR3: CSVEEGGTSGAEEIF; J: TRBJ2-1; D: TRBD2; size: -; V: TRBV29-1
DNA: TGTGCCTGGAGGGATGCTATTTGGGGGCGTAATGGCTACACCTTC; CDR3: CAWRDAIWGRNGYTF; J: TRBJ1-2; D: -; size: -; V: TRBV30
DNA: TGTGCCAGCAGCGCCGGGACAGGGTCCTACAATGAGCAGTTCTTC; CDR3: CASSAGTGSYNEQFF; J: TRBJ2-1; D: TRBD1; size: -; V: TRBV28
DNA: TGTGCCAGCAGCTCAATACGGACAGGGAGGGGAGAGACCCAGTACTTC; CDR3: CASSSIRTGRGETQYF; J: TRBJ2-5; D: -; size: -; V: TRBV7-8
DNA: TGTGCCAGCAACTCTCGACAGGGGATAGCCTACGAGCAGTACTTC; CDR3: CASNSRQGIAYEQYF; J: TRBJ2-7; D: TRBD1; size: -; V: TRBV28
DNA: TGTGCCAGCAGTGGCCGTTCTTGGGAGTTTAACCAGCCCCAGCATTTT; CDR3: CASSGRSWEFNQPQHF; J: TRBJ1-5; D: -; size: -; V: TRBV6-1
DNA: TGTGCCAGTAGTATTCTAGCGGGAGACGAGCAGTACTTC; CDR3: CASSILAGDEQYF; J: TRBJ2-7; D: TRBD2; size: -; V: TRBV19
DNA: TGTGCCAGCAGTCCAGTATCCGGGTTCCTATTCTATGAGCAGTTCTTC; CDR3: CASSPVSGFLFYEQFF; J: TRBJ2-1; D: -; size: once; V: TRBV28
DNA: TGTGCCAGCAGCGTAGAGGTAGCGGGAGGCACAGATACGCAGTATTTT; CDR3: CASSVEVAGGTDTQYF; J: TRBJ2-3; D: TRBD2; size: -; V: TRBV9
DNA: TGTGCCAGCATCTCAAGGGACAGGGGGTTAGAGCAGTTCTTC; CDR3: CASISRDRGLEQFF; J: TRBJ2-1; D: TRBD1; size: -; V: TRBV28
DNA: TGTGCCAGCAGCTCCAACAGGGTGGTACTTGCCCCGAACACCGGGGAGCTGTTTTTT; CDR3: CASSSNRVVLAPNTGELFF; J: TRBJ2-2; D: -; size: -; V: TRBV7-9
DNA: TGTGCCAGCAGCTTTCGAGACAGTACCTACAATGAGCAGTTCTTC; CDR3: CASSFRDSTYNEQFF; J: TRBJ2-1; D: -; size: once; V: TRBV5-4
DNA: TGTGCCAGCAGCTTATTACTGACTGGAAACAATGAGCAGTTCTTC; CDR3: CASSLLLTGNNEQFF; J: TRBJ2-1; D: -; size: -; V: TRBV7-2
DNA: TGTGCCAGCAGCAGCCGGGGGATAAACTACGAGCAGTACTTC; CDR3: CASSSRGINYEQYF; J: TRBJ2-7; D: -; size: -; V: TRBV7-9
DNA: TGTGCCAGCAGCTTGCCACAGGGGGTCAATGAGCAGTTCTTC; CDR3: CASSLPQGVNEQFF; J: TRBJ2-1; D: TRBD1; size: -; V: TRBV5-6
DNA: TGTGCCAGCAGCTTGGATGAGGGGGTTATGCGGAAACTGTTTTTT; CDR3: CASSLDEGVMRKLFF; J: TRBJ1-4; D: -; size: -; V: TRBV5-8
DNA: TGTGCCAGCAGCCCGGGACTAGCGGCCTACAATGAGCAGTTCTTC; CDR3: CASSPGLAAYNEQFF; J: TRBJ2-1; D: TRBD2; size: -; V: TRBV7-9
DNA: TGTGCCAGCAGCGCCCTTGGGTCCCCCCGCTCTGGAAACACCATATATTTT; CDR3: CASSALGSPRSGNTIYF; J: TRBJ1-3; D: -; size: -; V: TRBV9
DNA: TGTGCCAGCATGGGTCCATATACCGGGGAGCTGTTTTTT; CDR3: CASMGPYTGELFF; J: TRBJ2-2; D: -; size: -; V: TRBV27
DNA: TGTGCCAGCAGCGAGGGCAGGGGCTCCTACGAGCAGTACTTC; CDR3: CASSEGRGSYEQYF; J: TRBJ2-7; D: -; size: -; V: TRBV5-6
DNA: TGTGCCAGCAGCTCCGGGACCGTTGAACGCACCGGGGAGCTGTTTTTT; CDR3: CASSSGTVERTGELFF; J: TRBJ2-2; D: -; size: -; V: TRBV5-6
DNA: TGTGCCAGCAGCTTAAATCTAGGGGGCGCTGAGCAGTTCTTC; CDR3: CASSLNLGGAEQFF; J: TRBJ2-1; D: TRBD1; size: -; V: TRBV7-3
DNA: TGTGCCAGCAGTTATACTGGGCAGGGGCTATACTATGGCTACACCTTC; CDR3: CASSYTGQGLYYGYTF; J: TRBJ1-2; D: -; size: -; V: TRBV6-5